A single sample is the source of the 16 T cell receptor beta chains below, sequenced in a study of neurological immune-mediated disorders. MiXCR, run by TCRdb on the 5' RACE reads, gives a single entry per CDR3 protein. The sample lists about 50,000 distinct CDR3 sequences, 3% seen once, with more than 13% in the top ten. Sequenced material: PBMCs. These receptors all stem from a woman in her forties or fifties with multiple sclerosis.

This clonotype was counted ten times or more. The rearrangement joins TRBV7-2 to TRBJ2-1; D is tentatively TRBD1 or TRBD2 (6 bases each). V was clipped by 0 bases and J by 10 bases, with 16 bases between them. The length of the CDR3 is 15 residues. CDR1 is SGHTA and CDR2 is FQGNSA in the germline V gene. In DNA form, the CDR3 reads TGTGCCAGCAGCTTAGCGGGGGCCCAAAGCGGGGAGCAGTTCTTC. Its translation: CASSLAGAQSGEQFF.

The table lists this clonotype with a few counts. Given a much more abundant clone one base away, this may be a read error. The chain employs TRBV7-8 and TRBJ2-5; TRBD1 agrees at 7 bases. The CDR3 runs to 18 residues. Germline V gene lookup returns CDR1 SGHVS and CDR2 FQNEAQ. The V segment lost 3 bases and the J segment 3 bases; nucleotides outside the gene matches: 16. CDR3 DNA: TGTGCCAGCAGCTTCCGAATTACTACCGGGACAGAAAAAGAGACCCAGTACTTC. It encodes CASSFRITTGTEKETQYF.

This clonotype was counted many times. The chain employs TRBV5-1 and TRBJ2-3, with 12 bases matching TRBD2. V lost 0 bases, J lost 1 base, and 3 bases stayed unmatched. Looked up from germline, CDR1 is SGHRS and CDR2 is YFSETQ. There are 17 residues in the CDR3. For the CDR3, the DNA is TGCGCCAGCAGCTTGGGTCGACTAGCGGGAGGCACAGATACGCAGTATTTT. It encodes CASSLGRLAGGTDTQYF.

This clonotype has at least ten counts. The CDR3 DNA reads TGCAGCGGACAGTACACAGATACGCAGTATTTT. Translating gives CSGQYTDTQYF. The rearrangement links TRBV29-1 to TRBJ2-3, with D possibly matching TRBD1 (5 bases). V dropped 7 bases and J dropped 2 bases, with 7 bases sitting between them. Germline V gene data show CDR1 as SQVTM and CDR2 as ANQGSEA. The CDR3 runs to 11 residues.

This clonotype was seen many times. This chain uses TRBV5-5 with TRBJ1-5; D is undetermined. The CDR3 extends over 13 amino acids. The V gene's germline CDR1 is SGHKS and CDR2 YYEKEE (reference sequence). Trimming took 1 base from V and 10 from J, leaving 12 bases between them. Here the CDR3 DNA reads TGTGCCAGCAGCTTGTCGGAGATCAGCCCCCAGCATTTT. Its translation: CASSLSEISPQHF.

This clonotype has at least ten counts. The J gene is TRBJ2-7, the V gene TRBV5-1, with 7 nucleotides matching TRBD1. V lost 4 bases and J lost 6; bases outside the gene matches: 19. CDR1 is SGHRS and CDR2 is YFSETQ in the germline V gene. CDR3 length: 17 amino acids. The CDR3 sequence: CASSPGGSGTVFSEQYV. In DNA, the CDR3 is TGCGCCAGCAGCCCGGGCGGTTCCGGGACAGTATTCTCCGAGCAGTACGTC.

At least ten counts were recorded for this clonotype. The chain joins TRBV9 to TRBJ2-1, with no clear D. The V gene's germline CDR1 is SGDLS and CDR2 YYNGEE. The CDR3 has 15 residues. Trimming cost V 0 bases and J 4 bases, with 11 bases left between them. The CDR3 nucleotides are TGTGCCAGCAGCGTAGGGCAGAATCTTTACAATGAGCAGTTCTTC. Translation: CASSVGQNLYNEQFF.

This clonotype was seen repeatedly, ten times or more. The chain carries TRBV5-1 and TRBJ2-3, with unresolved D. The CDR3 loop spans 13 amino acids. Germline V lookup: CDR1 SGHRS, CDR2 YFSETQ. V was shortened by 4 bases and J by 6 bases, with 12 bases between the two germline ends. The CDR3 DNA follows: TGCGCCAGCAGCCCCGGGTCCCAGGATACGCAGTATTTT. Translating gives CASSPGSQDTQYF.

This clonotype was seen at least ten times. DNA for the CDR3: TGTGCCAGCAGCTTGACCGGGCCTTTCTACGAGCAGTACGTC. This codes for CASSLTGPFYEQYV. The chain links TRBV5-5 to TRBJ2-7; D is unresolved. CDR3 length equals 14 residues. CDR1 and CDR2 from the germline V gene are SGHKS and YYEKEE (reference sequence). Trimming took 1 base from V and 3 from J, leaving 11 bases between them.

This clonotype was seen repeatedly, ten times or more. This chain uses TRBV5-8 with TRBJ2-3; 9 positions match TRBD2. The CDR3 is 15 amino acids. Losses at the gene ends were 2 bases for V and 3 bases for J; bases not matched to a gene: 4. The germline CDR1 and CDR2 sequences are SGHTS and YDEGEE. The CDR3 protein is CASSFEAGGTDTQYF. The DNA for the CDR3 is TGTGCCAGCAGCTTCGAAGCGGGGGGAACAGATACGCAGTATTTT.

At least ten counts were recorded for this clonotype. V and J are TRBV18 and TRBJ1-1; no reliable D call. The CDR3 runs 13 residues. Germline V gives CDR1 KGHSH, CDR2 LQKENI. The V end lost 1 base, the J end lost 1 base, and 4 bases lay between the germline ends. In DNA, the CDR3 is TGTGCCAGCTCACCACAGGGGAACACTGAAGCTTTCTTT. Translating gives CASSPQGNTEAFF.

This clonotype was picked up many times. The CDR3 protein is CSAGGRPGANVLTF. The CDR3 DNA reads TGCAGTGCCGGAGGACGGCCGGGGGCCAACGTCCTGACTTTC. V and J are TRBV20-1 and TRBJ2-6; tentatively, D is TRBD2 (5 bases). This CDR3 has 14 amino acids. Germline CDR1 reads DFQATT; CDR2 reads SNEGSKA (reference sequence). V was pared by 6 bases and J by 4 bases, with 13 bases between.

This clonotype was recorded at least ten times. The rearrangement joins TRBV3-1 to TRBJ1-1, with 7 bases lining up with TRBD1. CDR3 length: 12 residues. Germline lookup yields CDR1 LGHDT and CDR2 YNNKEL (reference sequence). The ends lost 10 bases at V and 1 base at J; junction bases unmatched: 3. The CDR3 loop reads CATRTGNTEAFF. The CDR3 DNA sequence: TGTGCCACGCGGACAGGGAACACTGAAGCTTTCTTT.

This clonotype was counted ten times or more. At one end, the junction sequence differs from germline, possibly due to a read error. The chain carries TRBV7-7 and TRBJ2-1; D may match TRBD1 or TRBD2 (5 bases each). The V gene's germline CDR1 is SSHAT and CDR2 FNYEAQ (reference sequence). The CDR3 runs 15 residues. The CDR3 loop is CASSSGPHWGNEQFF. The DNA of the CDR3 is TGTGCTAGCAGCTCGGGACCCCACTGGGGCAATGAGCAGTTCTTC.

At least ten counts were recorded for this clonotype. V usage is TRBV20-1 and J usage is TRBJ2-1, with a possible D match to TRBD1 (6 bases). Germline values: CDR1 DFQATT, CDR2 SNEGSKA (reference sequence). This CDR3 region has 14 residues. V was cut by 5 bases and J by 2 bases, with 13 bases left in between. As DNA, the CDR3 is TGCAGTGCTTCTTTCGGGACACCCTACAATGAGCAGTTCTTC. As protein: CSASFGTPYNEQFF.

This clonotype occurred many times. This rearrangement joins TRBV29-1 to TRBJ1-3; D remains ambiguous. The V and J ends lost 3 bases and 4 bases respectively, with 10 bases between them. The CDR3 contains 13 residues. Germline CDR1 reads SQVTM; CDR2 reads ANQGSEA. The CDR3 DNA sequence: TGCAGCGTTGACCCAGGCCGAGGAAACACCATATATTTT. This encodes CSVDPGRGNTIYF. The full variable domain, in which reference TRBV29-1 and TRBJ1-3 provide the parts outside the CDR3, is SAVISQKPSRDICQRGTSLTIQCQVDSQVTMMFWYRQQPGQSLTLIATANQGSEATYESGFVIDKFPISRPNLTFSTLTVSNMSPEDSSIYLCSVDPGRGNTIYFGEGSWLTVV.